Listed below are T cell receptor beta chains from one sample, sequenced in a study of shared clonotypes between healthy human individuals. The method was immunoSEQ multiplex PCR; TCRdb's version includes in-frame clones alone and lacks a portion of them. Of roughly 1,500,000 clones listed, 98% are singletons. The sample taken for sequencing was naive CD4+ T cells sorted from blood. These receptors came from a man aged 25 to 40 in good health. The CDR3 runs from the conserved cysteine through the conserved F or W. The D gene is left open where the match is weak. Clone size is stated in some rows and not others, as once, few, many or a class when expanded.

DNA | CDR3 | J | size | V | D | length
TGTGCCAGCAGCTTAGGACAGGCGACCATATATAGCAATCAGCCCCAGCATTTT | CASSLGQATIYSNQPQHF | TRBJ1-5 | - | TRBV7-4 | - | 18
TGTGCCAGCTCACCGGCTGGGGGGGCGAGCTCCTACAATGAGCAGTTCTTC | CASSPAGGASSYNEQFF | TRBJ2-1 | - | TRBV18 | - | 17
TGTGCCAGCAGCCCTAGGCCCCTCGGGGCGGGAGAAGGCTACGAGCAGTACTTC | CASSPRPLGAGEGYEQYF | TRBJ2-7 | - | TRBV7-8 | TRBD2 | 18
TGCGCCAGCAGCTTGGCGCGGGAGGGCCGTGAGCAGTTCTTC | CASSLAREGREQFF | TRBJ2-1 | - | TRBV5-1 | TRBD2 | 14
TGTGCCAGCTCACCACCGGCTAGCGGGGACTACACCGGGGAGCTGTTTTTT | CASSPPASGDYTGELFF | TRBJ2-2 | once | TRBV18 | TRBD2 | 17
TGTGCCAGCTCACAGGGTTTGCGCCACGAATCCTACGAGCAGTACTTC | CASSQGLRHESYEQYF | TRBJ2-7 | - | TRBV18 | - | 16
TGTGCCTGGAGTGTACGTACCTACGCCAATAACTATGGCTACACCTTC | CAWSVRTYANNYGYTF | TRBJ1-2 | - | TRBV30 | - | 16
TGTGCCTGGAACTTTAGACAGGGGGCGGGCGGGGAGCTGTTTTTT | CAWNFRQGAGGELFF | TRBJ2-2 | - | TRBV30 | TRBD1 | 15
TGTGCCAGCAGCTTGGGATCGACAGGGACTAATGAAAAACTGTTTTTT | CASSLGSTGTNEKLFF | TRBJ1-4 | - | TRBV5-8 | TRBD1 | 16
TGTGCCAGCAGCTCTGGGACAGCCACAACCTACGAGCAGTACTTC | CASSSGTATTYEQYF | TRBJ2-7 | - | TRBV7-8 | TRBD1 | 15
TGTGCCAGCAGTCTGCTCAAACAAAATGAGCAGTTCTTC | CASSLLKQNEQFF | TRBJ2-1 | - | TRBV27 | - | 13
TGTGCCAGCAGCTTAGGGTTTTCGGGCACTGGGGTTGAAAAACTGTTTTTT | CASSLGFSGTGVEKLFF | TRBJ1-4 | - | TRBV11-2 | - | 17
TGTGCCAGTAGGCCCCGAGGTGGAGCGGGGCCTAGGGAGCAGTACTTC | CASRPRGGAGPREQYF | TRBJ2-7 | - | TRBV19 | TRBD2 | 16
TGCGCCAGCAGCAACGGATACAGGTCCTCCTACAATGAGCAGTTCTTC | CASSNGYRSSYNEQFF | TRBJ2-1 | - | TRBV5-1 | - | 16
TGTGCCAGCTCACCAATGTTTAGCGGGACCTACAATGAGCAGTTCTTC | CASSPMFSGTYNEQFF | TRBJ2-1 | once | TRBV18 | TRBD2 | 16
TGTGCCAGCAGAACTCCGGGACAGGGCTACGAGCAGTACTTC | CASRTPGQGYEQYF | TRBJ2-7 | - | TRBV5-5 | TRBD1 | 14
TGTGCCAGCAGTTCCCAGATCCAAGAGACCCAGTACTTC | CASSSQIQETQYF | TRBJ2-5 | - | TRBV6-5 | - | 13
TGCAGCGTTCTTACCAGAAGCTCCTACAATGAGCAGTTCTTC | CSVLTRSSYNEQFF | TRBJ2-1 | - | TRBV29-1 | - | 14
TGTGCCAGCAGTTACCGGCTAGGGGGCATAACTGAAGCTTTCTTT | CASSYRLGGITEAFF | TRBJ1-1 | - | TRBV6-5 | TRBD1 | 15
TGTGCCAGCAGTTCCCTGCGGCCATATCAGCCCCAGCATTTT | CASSSLRPYQPQHF | TRBJ1-5 | - | TRBV28 | - | 14
TGTGCCAGTAGTAAGTACAATGAGCAGTTCTTC | CASSKYNEQFF | TRBJ2-1 | - | TRBV19 | - | 11
TGCGCCAGCAGCGAGGGGCAGAGTTTTTATGGCTACACCTTC | CASSEGQSFYGYTF | TRBJ1-2 | - | TRBV5-1 | - | 14
TGTGCCACCAGCAGAGGACAGGTGGGCGAGCAGTACTTC | CATSRGQVGEQYF | TRBJ2-7 | - | TRBV15 | - | 13
TGCAGCGTTGAAGACACGGGGTACCAAGAGACCCAGTACTTC | CSVEDTGYQETQYF | TRBJ2-5 | - | TRBV29-1 | - | 14
TGTGCCAGTAGTCCGAGACAGGGGAACACTGAAGCTTTCTTT | CASSPRQGNTEAFF | TRBJ1-1 | - | TRBV19 | TRBD1 | 14
TGTGCCAGCAGTTTTGACAGGGCCTACGAGCAGTACTTC | CASSFDRAYEQYF | TRBJ2-7 | - | TRBV28 | TRBD1 | 13
TGTGCCAGCAGTCAAACAGGGCCCCTTGACTACGAGCAGTACTTC | CASSQTGPLDYEQYF | TRBJ2-7 | once | TRBV11-2 | - | 15
TGCAGCGTTCGGTTTAGGGGCAGGGGAGACACTGAAGCTTTCTTT | CSVRFRGRGDTEAFF | TRBJ1-1 | - | TRBV29-1 | - | 15
TGTGCCAGCAGCTTCTTGGATGAGCAGTTCTTC | CASSFLDEQFF | TRBJ2-1 | once | TRBV5-5 | - | 11
TGTGCCAGCAGCACGAGGGGGGCAACTAATGAAAAACTGTTTTTT | CASSTRGATNEKLFF | TRBJ1-4 | - | TRBV18 | - | 15
TGTGCCAGCTCACAAAACAGGGTCCCAGATACGCAGTATTTT | CASSQNRVPDTQYF | TRBJ2-3 | - | TRBV18 | - | 14
TGTGCCACCCCTTGGGTGCCTTTTAGCAATCAGCCCCAGCATTTT | CATPWVPFSNQPQHF | TRBJ1-5 | - | TRBV7-3 | - | 15
TGCGCCAGCAGCCAAGACGGGACAGCTGGCAGGGATACGCAGTATTTT | CASSQDGTAGRDTQYF | TRBJ2-3 | - | TRBV4-1 | TRBD1 | 16
TGTGCCAGCAGTTTCAGGGACAGTGGCTATGGCTACACCTTC | CASSFRDSGYGYTF | TRBJ1-2 | - | TRBV28 | TRBD1 | 14
TGTGCCAGCAGCTCCCGCCCGACTGGGGCCAACGTCCTGACTTTC | CASSSRPTGANVLTF | TRBJ2-6 | - | TRBV7-3 | - | 15
TGTGCCAGCTCACCAGCGAAAGCGGGAGCGCTTGGGGAGCTGTTTTTT | CASSPAKAGALGELFF | TRBJ2-2 | - | TRBV18 | TRBD2 | 16
TGTGCCAGTAGTTGGACACCAGGGTACAATGAGCAGTTCTTC | CASSWTPGYNEQFF | TRBJ2-1 | - | TRBV19 | - | 14
TGCGCCAGCAGCAACGCTGGGTACAATGAGCAGTTCTTC | CASSNAGYNEQFF | TRBJ2-1 | - | TRBV5-1 | - | 13
TGTGCCAGCAGATATAGTGGGAGTTCGAACACTGAAGCTTTCTTT | CASRYSGSSNTEAFF | TRBJ1-1 | - | TRBV28 | - | 15
TGTGCCAGCAGGAGGACTGCCACAGATACGCAGTATTTT | CASRRTATDTQYF | TRBJ2-3 | - | TRBV14 | - | 13
TGTGCCAGCAGCCCGCCACAGGGTTTCGGGGAGCTGTTTTTT | CASSPPQGFGELFF | TRBJ2-2 | - | TRBV9 | - | 14
TGTGCCAGCAGTCCCAGGGGGCTGGGCACTGAAGCTTTCTTT | CASSPRGLGTEAFF | TRBJ1-1 | - | TRBV27 | TRBD1 | 14
TGTGCCATCAGTGACTCCTTGGGTCTCCCCACGAGCTCCTACGAGCAGTACTTC | CAISDSLGLPTSSYEQYF | TRBJ2-7 | - | TRBV10-3 | - | 18
TGTGCCAGCAGTCCTCGCGGGCGCTATCAGCCCCAGCATTTT | CASSPRGRYQPQHF | TRBJ1-5 | - | TRBV28 | - | 14
TGTGCCAGCAATGACCCCCAGCGGGCCCTATCCACAGATACGCAGTATTTT | CASNDPQRALSTDTQYF | TRBJ2-3 | - | TRBV28 | - | 17
TGCGCCAGCAGCCCTACGCCTCAAGAGACCCAGTACTTC | CASSPTPQETQYF | TRBJ2-5 | - | TRBV5-1 | - | 13
TGTGCCAGTAGTATGGGGCGGACCTATGGCTACACCTTC | CASSMGRTYGYTF | TRBJ1-2 | - | TRBV19 | - | 13
TGTGCCAGCAGCCGGAACCAGCTCACAGGGATGAACTACGAGCAGTACTTC | CASSRNQLTGMNYEQYF | TRBJ2-7 | once | TRBV11-2 | - | 17
TGTGCCAGCAGCTCAGATAGCAATCAGCCCCAGCATTTT | CASSSDSNQPQHF | TRBJ1-5 | - | TRBV7-8 | - | 13
TGTGCCAGCACTAGGGGGAGGGCAAATGAGCAGTTCTTC | CASTRGRANEQFF | TRBJ2-1 | - | TRBV28 | - | 13
TGCGCCAGCAGCTTGTACAGGGGATGGAATGAGCAGTTCTTC | CASSLYRGWNEQFF | TRBJ2-1 | - | TRBV5-1 | TRBD1 | 14